This T cell receptor beta chain was sequenced in a study of Graves' ophthalmopathy and Graves' hyperthyroidism. General study results and limits: Ophthalmopathy progression cases were predicted by the model with approximately 71% sensitivity and 72.22% specificity.

New diagnoses, under 2 months' duration, and ages 18 to 65 characterized the hyperthyroidism patients. Uncontrolled infections, other autoimmune diseases, pregnancy or lactation barred patients from enrollment. The authors amplified TCR beta CDR3 regions from RNA transcripts. First-round RT-PCR employed HTBI primers, with a second-round multiplex PCR after it. TCRdb analysed the multiplex PCR reads with MiXCR anew, one entry per CDR3 protein. The sample contains fewer than 650,000 distinct CDR3 sequences, 22% of which appear only once. At least ten counts were recorded for this clonotype. Its specificity is unknown. This CDR3 has 13 amino acids. V lost 3 bases and J lost 6, with 9 bases in between. Germline V lookup: CDR1 SGHTA, CDR2 FQGNSA.

The source material was peripheral blood. The genes are TRBV7-2 and TRBJ1-5; the D is unclear. The clonotype comes from a woman younger than 30 with stable Graves' hyperthyroidism. Some clones in this sample may be carry-over from other donors' samples. The CDR3 is CASSFKAIQPQHF. CDR3 sequence (DNA): TGTGCCAGCAGCTTTAAGGCTATTCAGCCCCAGCATTTT.